A single sample gave rise to the 7 T cell receptor beta chains below, sequenced in a study of blood T cell repertoires in COVID-19. Generated by immunoSEQ multiplex PCR, the TCRdb table keeps only in-frame clones and is missing some. The table records about 310,000 clones, roughly 90% of them present only once. Material for sequencing was PBMCs or T cells enriched from blood (not recorded which). These receptors came from a woman under 30 who had recovered from COVID-19.

This clone was found once. This chain links TRBV5-4 with TRBJ1-2; 11 nucleotides line up with TRBD1. Looked up from germline, CDR1 is SGHNT and CDR2 is YYREEE (reference sequence). V dropped 4 bases and J dropped 7; count of bases not matched to a gene: 6. The CDR3 totals 14 residues. This CDR3 is CASSIGQGALGYTF. The CDR3 bases are TGTGCCAGCAGCATAGGACAGGGGGCGCTTGGCTACACCTTC.

This rearrangement joins TRBV9 to TRBJ1-2, with TRBD1 matching 7 bases. The germline gives CDR1 SGDLS, CDR2 YYNGEE. V shed 3 bases and J 6 bases; nucleotides not matched to a gene: 11. CDR3 length: 15 residues. CDR3 residues: CASSALSGQTHGYTF. As DNA, the CDR3 is TGTGCCAGCAGCGCGCTATCGGGACAGACCCATGGCTACACCTTC. The whole variable domain, remainder taken from reference TRBV9 and TRBJ1-2, is DSGVTQTPKHLITATGQRVTLRCSPRSGDLSVYWYQQSLDQGLQFLIQYYNGEERAKGNILERFSAQQFPDLHSELNLSSLELGDSALYFCASSALSGQTHGYTFGSGTRLTVV.

This chain uses TRBV6-5 with TRBJ2-1, with TRBD2 matching 10 bases. The CDR3 sequence is 15 residues long. The junction had 12 bases not matched to a gene; V was cut back by 2 bases and J by 14 bases. In germline, CDR1 is MNHEY, CDR2 SVGAGI. The CDR3 here is CASSYPRTSGEREFF. The CDR3 coding sequence is TGTGCCAGCAGTTACCCCCGAACTAGCGGGGAGAGGGAGTTCTTC.

The V and J genes are TRBV10-3 and TRBJ1-6; D remains unclear. Trimming pared 7 bases from V and 0 bases from J, leaving 7 bases between. This CDR3 has 14 residues. Germline assignment: CDR1 ENHRY and CDR2 SYGVKD. CDR3 DNA sequence: TGTGCCATCACGGAGAGCTCCTATAATTCACCCCTCCACTTT. Translation gives CAITESSYNSPLHF.

This clone was counted only a few times. The chain is built from TRBV6-4 and TRBJ2-1; TRBD2 is a possible D gene (6 bases). The CDR3 totals 13 residues. Germline CDR1 is MRHNA and CDR2 is SNTAGT. The ends were cut back, 4 bases at V and 3 bases at J, with 7 bases in the middle. Here the CDR3 reads CASSASDYNEQFF. Here the CDR3 DNA reads TGTGCCAGCAGTGCTAGCGACTACAATGAGCAGTTCTTC.

The chain couples TRBV6-2 or TRBV6-3 to TRBJ1-2; D gene ambiguous. The V end lost 5 bases, the J end lost 2 bases, and 9 bases lay between the germline ends. The CDR3 loop spans 13 amino acids. Germline CDR1 and CDR2: MNHEY and SVGEGT. Here the CDR3 reads CASSNSVNYGYTF. CDR3 bases: TGTGCCAGCAGTAATTCTGTGAACTATGGCTACACCTTC.

Remarks on this clone: The junction and the germline gene differ at one end; a read error may be behind it. The J gene is TRBJ2-1, the V gene TRBV20-1; 12 bases align to TRBD2. This CDR3 spans 11 amino acids. Germline CDR1 is DFQATT and CDR2 is SNEGSKA (reference sequence). CDR3 DNA: TGCAGTGCTCCCAGACTAGCGGGAGTACTCTTC. This sequence encodes CSAPRLAGVLF.